Listed below are T cell receptor beta chains from one sample, sequenced in a study of blood T cell repertoires in COVID-19. Method: immunoSEQ multiplex PCR; TCRdb's copy keeps in-frame clones and lacks some. This table holds some 290,000 clones, over 85% found once. The sequencing input was PBMCs or T cells enriched from blood (not recorded which). The receptors come from a woman in her thirties who had recovered from COVID-19. Each CDR3 is given with its conserved first and last residue. Each record gives: clone size, J gene, D gene, V gene, CDR3 DNA, CDR3 protein. The D gene is left open where the match is weak. Size is stated for part of the rows, as once, few or many counts, or as a class when the clone is expanded.

>NA|TRBJ2-3|NA|TRBV28
TGTGCCAGCAGGCACGGCGGGTCGGGAGATACGCAGTATTTT
CASRHGGSGDTQYF
>NA|TRBJ2-3|NA|TRBV14
TGTGCCAGCAGCCAAGATCCCGCAGATACGCAGTATTTT
CASSQDPADTQYF
>NA|TRBJ1-6|TRBD1|TRBV4-1
TGCGCCAGCAGCCCGAGCGGACAGGCCAATTCACCCCTCCACTTT
CASSPSGQANSPLHF
>NA|TRBJ2-1|TRBD1|TRBV2
TGTGCCAGCACTAAGTCGACAGGGAGACCCTACAATGAGCAGTTCTTC
CASTKSTGRPYNEQFF
>NA|TRBJ1-3|NA|TRBV18
TGTGCCAGCTCACTGCAGCCCGACTTCGACTCTGGAAACACCATATATTTT
CASSLQPDFDSGNTIYF
>once|TRBJ1-1|NA|TRBV12-5
TGTGCTAGTGGCGGAGGGGGGGTGAACACTGAAGCTTTCTTT
CASGGGGVNTEAFF
>once|TRBJ2-7|NA|TRBV27
TGTGCCAGCAGTGAAAGGGAGGACGAGCAGTACTTC
CASSEREDEQYF
>NA|TRBJ1-1|NA|TRBV12-3/TRBV12-4
TGTGCCAGCAGTTTTCATGAAGCTTTCTTT
CASSFHEAFF
>NA|TRBJ2-7|TRBD1|TRBV7-9
TGTGCCAGCAAACCGGGACAGGAGCACACCGAGCAGTACTTC
CASKPGQEHTEQYF
>NA|TRBJ2-7|NA|TRBV19
TGTGCCAGTAGTAACCCCACCAGCTCCTACGAGCAGTACTTC
CASSNPTSSYEQYF
>NA|TRBJ2-1|NA|TRBV7-6
TGTGCCACGGAGGCCGGGGTTTACAATGAGCAGTTCTTC
CATEAGVYNEQFF
>few|TRBJ1-3|TRBD1|TRBV18
TGTGCCAGCTCACCACCGTACGGACAGGGGGCCGCCCCCTCTGGAAACACCATATATTTT
CASSPPYGQGAAPSGNTIYF
>NA|TRBJ2-7|TRBD2|TRBV19
TGTGCCAGTAGCCCCACGACTAGCGGGATGTACGAGCAGTACTTC
CASSPTTSGMYEQYF
>NA|TRBJ2-7|TRBD2|TRBV6-6
TGTGCCAGCAGACGACTAGCGGGAGGTCCCTACGAGCAGTACTTC
CASRRLAGGPYEQYF
>NA|TRBJ1-1|NA|TRBV6-4
TGTGCCAAGAGCATGACAGCTTATAGGGCCACTGAAGCTTTCTTT
CAKSMTAYRATEAFF
>NA|TRBJ1-6|NA|TRBV6-5
TGTGCCAGCGGCCACGCGGGGAACTCACCCCTCCACTTT
CASGHAGNSPLHF
>NA|TRBJ2-1|TRBD2|TRBV7-6
TGTGCCAGCAGCTCCCCACTAGCGGGAGGGGCTAGCTATGAGCAGTTCTTC
CASSSPLAGGASYEQFF
>NA|TRBJ2-2|NA|TRBV11-2
TGTGCCAGCAGCTTCAGGGAACCGAACACCGGGGAGCTGTTTTTT
CASSFREPNTGELFF
>NA|TRBJ2-7|NA|TRBV29-1
TGCAGCGTTGATGGGGGGAATGTCTACGAGCAGTACTTC
CSVDGGNVYEQYF
>NA|TRBJ2-7|NA|TRBV5-1
TGCGCCAGCAGCTTGGCCACGGGAGCATCTTCCTACGAGCAGTACTTC
CASSLATGASSYEQYF
>NA|TRBJ2-1|NA|TRBV7-2
TGTGCCAGCAGCTCGGGACTCTTTAATGAGCAGTTCTTC
CASSSGLFNEQFF
>NA|TRBJ1-4|TRBD1|TRBV18
TGTGCCAGCTCACGGACGACAGGGGCTAATGAAAAACTGTTTTTT
CASSRTTGANEKLFF
>NA|TRBJ1-4|TRBD1|TRBV9
TGTGCCAGCAGCGTAGCTACGACGACAGGGGGTCTTAATGAAAAACTGTTTTTT
CASSVATTTGGLNEKLFF
>NA|TRBJ1-5|TRBD1|TRBV27
TGTGCCAGCAGTCCCCGCCCGACAGGGGGCAATCAGCCCCAGCATTTT
CASSPRPTGGNQPQHF
>NA|TRBJ2-5|TRBD1|TRBV6-5
TGTGCCTGCTGCCTTGGGACAGGCCTACAAGAGACCCAGTACTTC
CACCLGTGLQETQYF
>NA|TRBJ2-1|NA|TRBV27
TGTGCCAGCAGTTTATCATCCAGGGATGAGCAGTTCTTC
CASSLSSRDEQFF
>NA|TRBJ2-1|TRBD2|TRBV5-1
TGCGCCAGCAGCTACGGACTAGCCGACTACAATGAGCAGTTCTTC
CASSYGLADYNEQFF
>NA|TRBJ2-4|NA|TRBV11-3
TGTGCCAGCAGCCACGGCAGGGGAAAAAACATTCAGTACTTC
CASSHGRGKNIQYF
>NA|TRBJ1-5|TRBD1|TRBV28
TGTGCCAGCAGTTTACGACAGGGGGTACAGCCCCAGCATTTT
CASSLRQGVQPQHF
>NA|TRBJ2-7|NA|TRBV7-9
TGTGCCAGCAGCTTAGCTGGAGCGGGTATGAGGTCCTACGAGCAGTACTTC
CASSLAGAGMRSYEQYF
>NA|TRBJ2-1|NA|TRBV21-1
TGTGCCAGCAGCAAAGCTCCCTCGGCGGGAGGGCACAATGAGCAGTTCTTC
CASSKAPSAGGHNEQFF
>NA|TRBJ1-2|NA|TRBV4-3
TGCGCCAGCAGCCACGGAGGCGGGGGAAACTATGGCTACACCTTC
CASSHGGGGNYGYTF
>NA|TRBJ1-2|TRBD1|TRBV7-2
TGTGCCAGCAGAGACTCGGACAGGGTGGGTGGCTACACCTTC
CASRDSDRVGGYTF
>NA|TRBJ2-1|NA|TRBV19
TGTGCCAGTAGTATAACAGGGCAATACAATGAGCAGTTCTTC
CASSITGQYNEQFF
>NA|TRBJ1-1|NA|TRBV27
TGTGCCAGCAGTTTAGGGGCCTACCAGGCAATGAACACTGAAGCTTTCTTT
CASSLGAYQAMNTEAFF
>NA|TRBJ2-3|NA|TRBV27
TGTGCCAGCAGTCCACGACAGTCGGATACGCAGTATTTT
CASSPRQSDTQYF
>NA|TRBJ2-1|TRBD2|TRBV6-5
TGTGCCAGCAGACGACAGCGGGGGTTGGATGAGCAGTTCTTC
CASRRQRGLDEQFF
>NA|TRBJ1-1|NA|TRBV21-1
TGTGCCAGCAGCAAATGGTCTCGGGAAGTGAACACTGAAGCTTTCTTT
CASSKWSREVNTEAFF
>NA|TRBJ1-1|TRBD1|TRBV27
TGTGCCAGCAGTCCATCACCGGGACAGCCTGAAGCTTTCTTT
CASSPSPGQPEAFF
>NA|TRBJ2-1|TRBD2|TRBV11-3
TGTGCCAGCAGCTTATCGCCCGGGACTAGCGTCGACAATGAGCAGTTCTTC
CASSLSPGTSVDNEQFF
>NA|TRBJ2-1|NA|TRBV11-2
TGTGCCAGCAGCTTAGAATTCTATGAGCAGTTCTTC
CASSLEFYEQFF
>NA|TRBJ1-1|NA|TRBV29-1
TGCAGCGTAGTTCTGACAGGACTGAACACTGAAGCTTTCTTT
CSVVLTGLNTEAFF
>NA|TRBJ2-7|NA|TRBV6-5
TGTGCCAGCATGCTTAAGGGACACCCAGTTTGGGAGCAGTACTTC
CASMLKGHPVWEQYF
>NA|TRBJ1-1|NA|TRBV7-9
TGTGCCAGCAGCTTAGCTTCGGCAGGTGTGGGCACTGAAGCTTTCTTT
CASSLASAGVGTEAFF
>NA|TRBJ2-7|NA|TRBV3-1/TRBV3-2
TGTGCCAGCAGCCAGACCCAGGGTATCTACGAGCAGTACTTC
CASSQTQGIYEQYF
>NA|TRBJ2-3|NA|TRBV4-3
TGCGCCAGCAGCCAATCGCGGAACACAGATACGCAGTATTTT
CASSQSRNTDTQYF
>NA|TRBJ2-1|TRBD2|TRBV4-3
TGCGCCAGCAGCCTGCACGCGGGAGCCGATTTATACAATGAGCAGTTCTTC
CASSLHAGADLYNEQFF
>NA|TRBJ1-5|NA|TRBV28
TGTGACTCTTCGCAAACTACCTATAGCAATCAGCCCCAGCATTTT
CDSSQTTYSNQPQHF
>once|TRBJ2-1|TRBD2|TRBV18
TGTGCCAGCTCACGGAGGCGGGAGTCGTCAAATGAGCAGTTCTTC
CASSRRRESSNEQFF
>NA|TRBJ2-7|TRBD1|TRBV4-3
TGCGCCAGCAGCCCAACAGGGGGAACCTACGAGCAGTACTTC
CASSPTGGTYEQYF
>NA|TRBJ1-3|NA|TRBV5-1
TGCGCCAGCAGCCCGGGAGATCTCTCTGGAAACACCATATATTTT
CASSPGDLSGNTIYF
>once|TRBJ1-4|NA|TRBV5-1
TGCGCCAGCAGCCCCGGACAGACTGATAATGAAAAACTGTTTTTT
CASSPGQTDNEKLFF
>NA|TRBJ2-1|TRBD2|TRBV5-1
TGCGCCAGCAGGACTAGCGACTCCTACAATGAGCAGTTCTTC
CASRTSDSYNEQFF
>NA|TRBJ1-5|TRBD1|TRBV10-1
TGCGCCAGCAGTGAGATTGGGACAGGGTGCCGTCAGCCCCAGCATTTT
CASSEIGTGCRQPQHF
>NA|TRBJ2-3|NA|TRBV4-2
TGTGCCAGCAGCCAAGATCAGACAGGCATATTCACAGATACGCAGTATTTT
CASSQDQTGIFTDTQYF
>NA|TRBJ1-5|TRBD1|TRBV6-2/TRBV6-3
TGTGCCAGCAGTGGGGACAGGGGAATATATCAGCCCCAGCATTTT
CASSGDRGIYQPQHF
>NA|TRBJ1-2|NA|TRBV21-1
TGTCCGGGGGGAGGGCGTCTCTATGGCTACACCTTC
CPGGGRLYGYTF